The next 30 T cell receptor beta chains were all read from a single sample in a study of shared T cell receptors in the human thymus. Here immunoSEQ multiplex PCR was the method, and the copy in TCRdb shows in-frame clones only, minus some. The sample has some 720,000 clones, 70% to 90% seen once; the top ten hold approximately 0.011%. In addition, the sample was reused for a study of human thymus T cells.

Sequenced input: thymocytes. The receptors shown here come from a boy under two years old with a congenital heart defect.

The rearrangement uses TRBV4-1 and TRBJ2-7; 10 bases fit TRBD2. Germline V gene data show CDR1 as MGHRA and CDR2 as YSYEKL. Germline trimming cut 0 bases from V and 2 bases from J; bases unmatched to any gene: 4. The CDR3 is 16 amino acids. The CDR3: CASSQEWSGRAYEQYF. As DNA, the CDR3 is TGCGCCAGCAGCCAAGAATGGAGCGGGAGGGCCTACGAGCAGTACTTC.

The genes are TRBV19 and TRBJ2-6; 9 bases are a match to TRBD1. The CDR3 spans 17 residues. V shed 6 bases, J shed 4 bases, and the junction held 10 bases outside the gene matches. Per the germline V gene, CDR1 is LNHDA and CDR2 is SQIVND (reference sequence). CDR3: CASRTRDRAPGANVLTF. In DNA form, the CDR3 reads TGTGCCAGTAGAACCCGGGACAGGGCCCCAGGGGCCAACGTCCTGACTTTC.

CDR3 sequence reads: CASSPGLQMGRETQYF. The CDR3 DNA follows: TGCGCCAGCAGCCCGGGTCTTCAGATGGGGCGGGAGACCCAGTACTTC. The genes are TRBV5-1 and TRBJ2-5; the D gene is possibly TRBD1 (5 bases). The ends were cut back, 4 bases at V and 5 bases at J, with 21 bases in the middle. The CDR3 totals 16 residues. CDR1 is SGHRS, CDR2 YFSETQ, per germline.

This chain connects TRBV5-4 to TRBJ2-1, with D maybe TRBD1 (6 bases). There are 17 residues in the CDR3. V lost 4 bases and J 4 bases, leaving 21 bases between the germline ends. The germline V gene encodes CDR1 SGHNT and CDR2 YYREEE (reference sequence). The CDR3 nucleotides are TGTGCCAGCAGCGAGGGGGTCATGGACCGACCTTACAATGAGCAGTTCTTC. This translates into CASSEGVMDRPYNEQFF. Full variable domain (remainder filled in from reference TRBV5-4 and TRBJ2-1): ETGVTQSPTHLIKTRGQQVTLRCSSQSGHNTVSWYQQALGQGPQFIFQYYREEENGRGNFPPRFSGLQFPNYSSELNVNALELDDSALYLCASSEGVMDRPYNEQFFGPGTRLTVL.

The chain uses TRBV7-9 and TRBJ2-1, with D possibly being TRBD2 (5 bases). The CDR3 is 15 amino acids. Trimming cost V 1 base and J 0 bases, with 7 bases left between them. Germline CDR1 reads SEHNR; CDR2 reads FQNEAQ (reference sequence). The chain's CDR3 is CASSLESGSYNEQFF. The CDR3 nucleotides read TGTGCCAGCAGCTTAGAGAGCGGCTCCTACAATGAGCAGTTCTTC.

The V call is TRBV28, the J call TRBJ2-2; 8 nucleotides match TRBD2. This CDR3 is built from 17 residues. Trimming at V came to 5 bases and at J to 0 bases, leaving 8 bases not matched to a gene. Germline V gene lookup returns CDR1 MDHEN and CDR2 SYDVKM. Here the CDR3 DNA reads TGTGCCAGCAGTCCGATGGTAGCGGGATCGAACACCGGGGAGCTGTTTTTT. The encoded protein is CASSPMVAGSNTGELFF.

The chain is built from TRBV18 and TRBJ1-1; the D is unclear. The CDR3 is 16 amino acids. Germline V gene sequence: CDR1 KGHSH, CDR2 LQKENI. V was trimmed by 3 bases and J by 0 bases, leaving 14 bases between them. CDR3 nucleotide sequence: TGTGCCAGCTCACCGGCGTGGGTGGAGGTGAACACTGAAGCTTTCTTT. Translated: CASSPAWVEVNTEAFF.

V gene TRBV14 combines with J gene TRBJ2-4; D may be TRBD1 (6 bases). Germline-derived CDR1 and CDR2 are SGHDN and FVKESK. V was pared by 0 bases and J by 8 bases, with 17 bases between. The CDR3 extends over 16 amino acids. The CDR3 DNA reads as TGTGCCAGCAGCCAAGATGCAGCAGGGGAGAGAGACATTCAGTACTTC. Its protein is CASSQDAAGERDIQYF.

The chain joins TRBV7-3 to TRBJ2-3; 8 nucleotides match TRBD2. The CDR3 extends over 17 amino acids. Trimming at V came to 2 bases and at J to 5 bases, leaving 12 bases not matched to a gene. Per the germline V gene, CDR1 is SGHTA and CDR2 is FQGTGA. CDR3: CASSLFLREAGGDTQYF. CDR3 bases: TGTGCCAGCAGCTTATTTTTGCGGGAGGCCGGGGGAGATACGCAGTATTTT.

The V call is TRBV11-2, the J call TRBJ2-3, with 13 bases aligning to TRBD2. This CDR3 is built from 17 residues. CDR1 and CDR2 from the germline V gene are SGHAT and FQNNGV. V lost 1 base to trimming and J lost 3 bases; unmatched junction nucleotides: 4. The CDR3 reads CASSLAPTSGRTDTQYF. CDR3 DNA sequence: TGTGCCAGCAGCTTAGCTCCGACTAGCGGGAGGACAGATACGCAGTATTTT. Based on the CDR3 plus reference TRBV11-2 and TRBJ2-3, the full variable domain is EAGVAQSPRYKIIEKRQSVAFWCNPISGHATLYWYQQILGQGPKLLIQFQNNGVVDDSQLPKDRFSAERLKGVDSTLKIQPAKLEDSAVYLCASSLAPTSGRTDTQYFGPGTRLTVL.

This chain joins TRBV25-1 and TRBJ1-3; D is possibly TRBD1 (6 bases). The CDR3 sequence is 14 residues long. Germline V gene data show CDR1 as MGHDK and CDR2 as SYGVNS. V was clipped by 4 bases and J by 5 bases, with 12 bases between them. The CDR3 here is CASSGRTARNTIYF. CDR3 coding DNA: TGTGCCAGCAGTGGCAGGACAGCGAGAAACACCATATATTTT.

V gene TRBV5-1 combines with J gene TRBJ2-7, with D tentatively TRBD2 (6 bases). The CDR3 totals 17 residues. Looked up from germline, CDR1 is SGHRS and CDR2 is YFSETQ. V was cut by 2 bases and J by 3 bases, with 21 bases left in between. In DNA, the CDR3 is TGCGCCAGCAGCTTAACGGGGGTTTGGAACCACCTCTACGAGCAGTACTTC. Protein product: CASSLTGVWNHLYEQYF.

The chain uses TRBV23-1 and TRBJ2-7; no clear D. Being an ORF, TRBV23-1 has a function that is uncertain. V gave up 6 bases and J gave up 3 bases, with 36 bases separating them. The CDR3 is made up of 21 amino acids. The CDR3 sequence: CASSHSSGPHPHSAPYYEQYF. Written as DNA, the CDR3 is TGCGCCAGCAGCCATTCCTCGGGTCCTCACCCCCATTCGGCACCATACTACGAGCAGTACTTC.

A single count supports this clone. The chain employs TRBV25-1 and TRBJ2-7; 11 nucleotides align to TRBD1. The CDR3 extends over 14 amino acids. V was clipped by 2 bases and J by 4 bases; unmatched bases: 1. CDR1 is MGHDK, CDR2 SYGVNS, per germline. CDR3 in amino acids: CASSEGTGGYEQYF. The CDR3 DNA reads TGTGCCAGCAGTGAAGGGACAGGGGGGTACGAGCAGTACTTC.

V usage is TRBV29-1 and J usage is TRBJ2-5; TRBD2 aligns across 7 bases. CDR1 is SQVTM, CDR2 ANQGSEA, per germline. The CDR3 is 12 residues long. The V and J ends lost 6 bases and 4 bases, in that order; junction bases with no gene match: 5. CDR3 nucleotide sequence: TGCAGCGTCAGGACTAGTAGAGAGACCCAGTACTTC. Amino acid sequence: CSVRTSRETQYF.

CDR3 protein: CATSRTILRVGISSYEQYF. Written as DNA, the CDR3 is TGTGCCACCAGCAGAACCATTCTCCGGGTCGGCATAAGCTCCTACGAGCAGTACTTC. The chain uses TRBV15 and TRBJ2-7; no firm D call. CDR1 LNHNV and CDR2 YYDKDF come from the germline V gene (reference sequence). With 2 bases removed from V and 0 bases from J, the gap between germline ends came to 23 bases. The CDR3 extends over 19 amino acids.

This clone has a handful of counts. The chain is built from TRBV4-2 and TRBJ1-4; TRBD1 matches 7 bases. The CDR3 has 18 residues. Germline assignment: CDR1 LGHNA and CDR2 YNFKEQ. Unmatched junction bases numbered 15, after V lost 0 bases and J lost 8 bases. CDR3: CASSQDPPRTGEGEKLFF. In DNA, the CDR3 is TGTGCCAGCAGCCAAGACCCCCCTCGGACAGGCGAGGGAGAAAAACTGTTTTTT.

This rearrangement joins TRBV4-2 to TRBJ2-2, with a tentative D call TRBD1 (6 bases). Germline values: CDR1 LGHNA, CDR2 YNFKEQ. Trimming shortened V by 5 bases and J by 4 bases, and 17 bases separated the two germline ends. This CDR3 spans 16 amino acids. For the CDR3, the DNA is TGTGCCAGCAGCTCTTCCTATACAGGGACCACCGGGGAGCTGTTTTTT. The encoded protein is CASSSSYTGTTGELFF.

The V gene is TRBV12-5, the J gene TRBJ2-4; 15 bases agree with TRBD2. CDR3 length: 18 residues. Germline CDR1 LGHNT, CDR2 FRNRAP. After removal of 1 base from V and 3 bases from J, the junction contained 4 bases not matched to a gene. The CDR3: CASGLGTSGRDVKNIQYF. CDR3 DNA: TGTGCTAGTGGTTTGGGGACTAGCGGGAGGGACGTCAAAAACATTCAGTACTTC.

V gene TRBV5-6 combines with J gene TRBJ1-3; D may be TRBD1 (5 bases). V lost 2 bases and J 6 bases, leaving 18 bases between the germline ends. CDR1 and CDR2 from the germline V gene are SGHDT and YYEEEE. The CDR3 sequence is 16 residues long. For the CDR3, the DNA is TGTGCCAGCAGCTTCCGGGGGGAGGGATATAAAAACACCATATATTTT. This codes for CASSFRGEGYKNTIYF.

The genes are TRBV4-1 and TRBJ2-5; maybe TRBD1 (5 bases). Germline V CDR1 and CDR2: MGHRA, YSYEKL. The ends were cut back, 2 bases at V and 2 bases at J, with 12 bases in the middle. The CDR3 spans 15 residues. CDR3 amino acids: CASSQTRTTQETQYF. DNA of the CDR3: TGCGCCAGCAGCCAAACAAGGACAACTCAAGAGACCCAGTACTTC.

In its sample, this clone was seen once. The genes are TRBV4-2 and TRBJ2-3; 8 bases map to TRBD2. The CDR3 contains 16 residues. After removal of 5 bases from V and 1 base from J, the junction contained 8 bases not matched to a gene. In germline, CDR1 is LGHNA, CDR2 YNFKEQ. CDR3 coding DNA: TGTGCCAGCAGCGAGAAGCGGGAGCGGGGCACAGATACGCAGTATTTT. Translated: CASSEKRERGTDTQYF.

V usage is TRBV4-3 and J usage is TRBJ2-2; D is possibly TRBD2 (6 bases). V lost 2 bases to trimming and J lost 5 bases, with 21 bases between them. This CDR3 comprises 18 residues. The germline CDR1 and CDR2 sequences are LGHNA and YSLEER. The CDR3 sequence is CASSQPIWAGTGTGELFF. The CDR3 DNA is TGCGCCAGCAGCCAACCGATTTGGGCAGGGACTGGTACCGGGGAGCTGTTTTTT.

The chain uses TRBV5-1 and TRBJ2-7; 9 positions match TRBD2. Trimming took 1 base from V and 5 from J; bases not matched to a gene: 10. CDR1 is SGHRS, CDR2 YFSETQ, per germline. The CDR3 has 16 residues. The CDR3 loop reads CASSLLGASGIHEQYF. DNA for the CDR3: TGCGCCAGCAGCTTGCTTGGGGCTAGCGGGATCCACGAGCAGTACTTC.

The rearrangement joins TRBV30 to TRBJ2-1; 13 nucleotides agree with TRBD2. The CDR3 sequence is 19 residues long. Looked up from germline, CDR1 is GTSNPN and CDR2 is SVGIG (reference sequence). V shed 6 bases, J shed 2 bases, and the junction held 16 bases outside the gene matches. The CDR3 sequence is CACRTPGLAGQLPYNEQFF. The CDR3 DNA follows: TGTGCCTGTCGGACCCCGGGACTAGCGGGACAACTCCCCTACAATGAGCAGTTCTTC.

V gene TRBV4-1 combines with J gene TRBJ2-7; D perhaps matches TRBD2 (6 bases). Looked up from germline, CDR1 is MGHRA and CDR2 is YSYEKL. V was pared by 4 bases and J by 6 bases, with 19 bases between. The CDR3 is made up of 15 amino acids. In DNA, the CDR3 is TGCGCCAGCAGCCGCCGACTCGGGGGAGCCCCCGAGCAGTACTTC. It yields the protein CASSRRLGGAPEQYF.

The chain joins TRBV27 to TRBJ2-3; 16 bases are shared with TRBD2. V trimming: 3 bases; J trimming: 2 bases; junction bases outside the gene matches: 8. Germline values: CDR1 MNHEY, CDR2 SMNVEV (reference sequence). The CDR3 consists of 19 residues. The DNA of the CDR3 is TGTGCCAGCAGTTTCCTGGGACTAGCGGGAGGGCCAAACACAGATACGCAGTATTTT. Translating gives CASSFLGLAGGPNTDTQYF.

This clone came up a few times. This chain joins TRBV19 and TRBJ1-1; D is uncertain. This CDR3 spans 12 amino acids. CDR1 is LNHDA, CDR2 SQIVND, per germline (reference sequence). The ends were cut back, 6 bases at V and 5 bases at J, with 10 bases in the middle. The CDR3 DNA reads TGTGCCAGTAGCACGGGGAAAACTGAAGCTTTCTTT. It codes for CASSTGKTEAFF.

This rearrangement joins TRBV27 to TRBJ1-5, with no clear D. V gave up 3 bases and J gave up 7 bases, with 10 bases separating them. This CDR3 has 13 residues. Germline V lookup: CDR1 MNHEY, CDR2 SMNVEV (reference sequence). CDR3 DNA: TGTGCCAGCAGTTTTTCGCCTAGCCAGCCCCAGCATTTT. Protein sequence: CASSFSPSQPQHF.

The chain carries TRBV6-1 and TRBJ2-7, with D tentatively TRBD2 (6 bases). V was trimmed by 10 bases and J by 5 bases, leaving 18 bases between them. The germline CDR1 and CDR2 sequences are MNHNS and SASEGT. CDR3 length: 13 residues. The CDR3 sequence: CATGTSGGDEQYF. The CDR3 DNA is TGTGCCACAGGGACTTCCGGTGGAGACGAGCAGTACTTC.